This TCR beta chain was captured by sequencing in a study of blood T cell repertoires in COVID-19. On the study more broadly: Acute and convalescent COVID-19 samples came from the United States, Italy and Spain.

This CDR3 has 14 amino acids. Germline CDR1 and CDR2: SEHNR and FQNEAQ (reference sequence). V lost 5 bases to trimming and J lost 3 bases, with 10 bases between them. In the original processing: Estimation of nucleated cell counts relied on the amplification of reference gene primers. Only in-frame clones appear in the TCRdb table, and some are missing; sequencing was by immunoSEQ multiplex PCR. V, J and clone size reflect that table, while D and trimming were determined from the DNA. The sample contains 85,000 to 120,000 clones, 84% of which appear only once. Sequencing input: peripheral blood. The rearrangement links TRBV7-9 to TRBJ2-2; D is uncertain. This TCR was sampled from a human donor in a cohort sampled during active COVID-19. The CDR3, as DNA: TGTGCCAGCAGCACCAACAGAGACACCGGGGAGCTGTTTTTT. It encodes CASSTNRDTGELFF.